This T cell receptor (beta chain) came from a study of CD8+ T cells in alopecia areata. Overall study: Treated individuals took tofacitinib by mouth, 5 to 10 mg twice daily. The investigators scored severity in treated patients by the percentage of affected scalp area. The study, taken as a whole, reports: Scalp and blood samples kept many expanded lesional clones throughout tofacitinib.

CDR3 length: 14 residues. The V and J ends lost 2 bases and 6 bases respectively, with 11 bases between them. Germline V CDR1 and CDR2: SGHNT, YYREEE (reference sequence). Specified treatment: oral pan-JAK inhibitor, 5-10 mg twice daily. A word on this clone: No antigen is known for it.

TCR sequencing used cDNA made by reverse transcription of extracted RNA. Assay: immunoSEQ multiplex PCR; the TCRdb copy retains only in-frame clones and omits some. The table shows some 190,000 clones, with 50% to 60% occurring only once. Sequenced material: CD4+ T cells sorted from blood, taken at week 4, from a patient treated with tofacitinib. This chain connects TRBV5-4 to TRBJ2-2; D is unclear. This sequence originates from a human donor with alopecia areata. The CDR3 sequence is CASSFFWRAGELFF. In DNA, the CDR3 is TGTGCCAGCAGCTTCTTCTGGCGAGCCGGGGAGCTGTTTTTT.